This TCR beta chain is from a study of response to subunit inactivated influenza vaccine. Study-level results: Few additional T cells are recruited per seasonal influenza vaccination, authors suggested.

This clonotype was recorded a few times. What it binds is not known. TCRdb called the RT-PCR reads again in MiXCR, with one record for every CDR3 protein. The sample consists of 700,000 to 800,000 distinct CDR3 sequences, less than 20% of them appearing once. The receptor was isolated from a man aged 50 to 59 who received an inactivated influenza vaccine. This specimen was PBMCs from blood, taken 4 to 6 days after vaccination.

Here the CDR3 DNA reads TGTGCCAGCAGCCAAGTCGGCACCTTGGGTAATGAGCAGTTCTTC. It codes for CASSQVGTLGNEQFF. This chain connects TRBV3-1 to TRBJ2-1; D uncertain. The CDR3 is made up of 15 amino acids. In germline, CDR1 is LGHDT, CDR2 YNNKEL (reference sequence). Deletions cut 1 base from V and 7 bases from J, with 14 bases between.